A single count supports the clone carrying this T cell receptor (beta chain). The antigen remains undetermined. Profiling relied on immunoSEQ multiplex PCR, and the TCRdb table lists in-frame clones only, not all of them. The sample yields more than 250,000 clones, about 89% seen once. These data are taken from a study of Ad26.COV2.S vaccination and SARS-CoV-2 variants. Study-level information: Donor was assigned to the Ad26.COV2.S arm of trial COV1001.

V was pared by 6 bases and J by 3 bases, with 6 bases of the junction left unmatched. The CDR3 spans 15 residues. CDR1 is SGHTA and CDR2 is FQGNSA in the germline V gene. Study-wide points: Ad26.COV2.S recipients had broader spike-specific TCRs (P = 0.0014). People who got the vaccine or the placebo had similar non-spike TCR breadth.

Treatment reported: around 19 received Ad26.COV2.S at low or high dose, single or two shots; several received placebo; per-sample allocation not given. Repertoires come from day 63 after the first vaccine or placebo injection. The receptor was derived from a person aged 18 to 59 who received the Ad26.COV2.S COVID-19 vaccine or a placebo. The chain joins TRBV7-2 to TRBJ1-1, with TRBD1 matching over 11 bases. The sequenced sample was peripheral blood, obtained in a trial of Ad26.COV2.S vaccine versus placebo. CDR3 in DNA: TGTGCCAGCAGACCTAGGACAGGGGGCCACACTGAAGCTTTCTTT. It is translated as CASRPRTGGHTEAFF.